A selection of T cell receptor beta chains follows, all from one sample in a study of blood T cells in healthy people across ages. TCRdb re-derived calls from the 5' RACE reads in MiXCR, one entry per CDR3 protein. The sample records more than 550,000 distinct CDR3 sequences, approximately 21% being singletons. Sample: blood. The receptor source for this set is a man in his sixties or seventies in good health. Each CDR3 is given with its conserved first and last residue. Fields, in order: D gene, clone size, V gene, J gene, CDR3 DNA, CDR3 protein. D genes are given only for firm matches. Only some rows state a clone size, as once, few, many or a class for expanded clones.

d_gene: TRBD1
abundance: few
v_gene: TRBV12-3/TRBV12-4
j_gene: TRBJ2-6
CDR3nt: TGTGCCAGCAGTTTATCAGGACAGGGGAACCCTGGGGCCAACGTCCTGACTTTC
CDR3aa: CASSLSGQGNPGANVLTF

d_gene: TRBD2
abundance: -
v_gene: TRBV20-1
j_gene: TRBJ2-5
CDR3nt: TGCAGTGCTTTACTAGCGGGGGGATCGTACCAAGAGACCCAGTACTTC
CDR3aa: CSALLAGGSYQETQYF

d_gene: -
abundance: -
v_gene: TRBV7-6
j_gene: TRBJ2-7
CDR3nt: TGTGCCAGCAGCTCAAGTGCGAGGGGGGAGCAGTACTTC
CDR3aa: CASSSSARGEQYF

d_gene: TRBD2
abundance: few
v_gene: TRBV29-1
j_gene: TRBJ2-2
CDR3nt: TGCAGCGTCCCCGTGGTAGCGGGAGGGCGGCCCGGGGAGCTGTTTTTT
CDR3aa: CSVPVVAGGRPGELFF

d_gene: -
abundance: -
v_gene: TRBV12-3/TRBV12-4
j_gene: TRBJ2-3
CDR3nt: TGTGCCGGCAGCCTGGGAACGCAGTATTTT
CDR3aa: CAGSLGTQYF

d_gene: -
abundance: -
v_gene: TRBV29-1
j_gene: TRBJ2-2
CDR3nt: TGCAGCGGCGCGTCACAGGGAATGGGCGGGGAGCTGTTTTTT
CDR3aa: CSGASQGMGGELFF

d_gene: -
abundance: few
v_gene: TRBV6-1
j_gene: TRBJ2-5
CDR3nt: TGTGCCAGCAGGCGGGTCGGCGCCCAAGAGACCCAGTACTTC
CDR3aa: CASRRVGAQETQYF

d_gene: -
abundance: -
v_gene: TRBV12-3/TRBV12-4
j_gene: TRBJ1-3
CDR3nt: TGTGCCAGCAGTCATATGGGTCTCGGAAACACCATATATTTT
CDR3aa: CASSHMGLGNTIYF

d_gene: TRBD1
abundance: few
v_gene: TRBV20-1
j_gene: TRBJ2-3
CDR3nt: TGCAGTGCCCCTGACAGGGTCAGTCAGGATACGCAGTATTTT
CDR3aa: CSAPDRVSQDTQYF

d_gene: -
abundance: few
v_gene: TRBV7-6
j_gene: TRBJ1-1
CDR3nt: TGTGCCAGCAGCTTGAATGTGGTCGTGGGGGTGGACACTGAAGCTTTCTTT
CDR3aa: CASSLNVVVGVDTEAFF

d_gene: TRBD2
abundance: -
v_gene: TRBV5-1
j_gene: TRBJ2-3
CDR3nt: TGCGCCAGCAGCTATAGCGGGGCCCCGGATACGCAGTATTTT
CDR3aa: CASSYSGAPDTQYF

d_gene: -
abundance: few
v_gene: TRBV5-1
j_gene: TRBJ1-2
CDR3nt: TGCGCCAGCAGCCTACGGACAGCCGGGCCCTATGGCTACACCTTC
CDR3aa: CASSLRTAGPYGYTF

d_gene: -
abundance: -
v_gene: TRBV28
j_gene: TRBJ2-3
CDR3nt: TGTGCCAGCAATCGGGGCGGAACTAGCACAGATACGCAGTATTTT
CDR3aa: CASNRGGTSTDTQYF

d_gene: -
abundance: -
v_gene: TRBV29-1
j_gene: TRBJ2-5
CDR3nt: TGCAGCCTCCTGGGACAACAAGAGACCCAGTACTTC
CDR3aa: CSLLGQQETQYF

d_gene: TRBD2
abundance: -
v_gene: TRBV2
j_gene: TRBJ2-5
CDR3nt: TGTGCCAGCAGACAAATGGCATCGGGGGGATGGGAGACCCAGTACTTC
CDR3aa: CASRQMASGGWETQYF

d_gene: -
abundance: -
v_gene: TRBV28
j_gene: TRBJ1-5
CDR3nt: TGTGCCAGCAGTCCAGGGGTTTGGCGTAGCAATCAGCCCCAGCATTTT
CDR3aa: CASSPGVWRSNQPQHF

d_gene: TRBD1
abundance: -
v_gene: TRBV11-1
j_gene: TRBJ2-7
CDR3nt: TGTGCCGGCAGCACGGACAGGGGGCCCTCCGAGCAGTACTTC
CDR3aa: CAGSTDRGPSEQYF